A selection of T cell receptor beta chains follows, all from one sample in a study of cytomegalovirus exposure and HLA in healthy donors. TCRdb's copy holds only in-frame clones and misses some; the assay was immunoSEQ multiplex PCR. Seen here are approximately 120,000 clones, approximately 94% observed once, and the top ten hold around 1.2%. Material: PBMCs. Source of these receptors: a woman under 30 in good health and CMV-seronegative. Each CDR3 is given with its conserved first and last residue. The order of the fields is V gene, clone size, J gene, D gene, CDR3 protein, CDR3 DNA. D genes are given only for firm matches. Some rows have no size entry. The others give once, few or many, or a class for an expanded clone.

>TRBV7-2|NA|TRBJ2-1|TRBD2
CASSHADSGRAFGQFF
TGTGCCAGCAGCCACGCAGATAGCGGGAGGGCCTTTGGGCAGTTCTTC
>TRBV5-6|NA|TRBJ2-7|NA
CASSLTFEGAYEQYF
TGTGCCAGCAGCTTGACCTTCGAAGGGGCCTACGAGCAGTACTTC
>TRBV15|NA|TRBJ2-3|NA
CATSRDVTRATDTQYF
TGTGCCACCAGCAGAGATGTAACCAGGGCGACAGATACGCAGTATTTT
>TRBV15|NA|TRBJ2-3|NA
CATSSSSTDTQYF
TGTGCCACCAGCAGTTCAAGCACAGATACGCAGTATTTT
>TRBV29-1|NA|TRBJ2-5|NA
CSVDPQAETQYF
TGCAGCGTTGATCCCCAGGCGGAGACCCAGTACTTC
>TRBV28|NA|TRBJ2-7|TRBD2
CASSLFGTSGAYEQYF
TGTGCCAGCAGTTTATTCGGCACTAGCGGGGCCTACGAGCAGTACTTC
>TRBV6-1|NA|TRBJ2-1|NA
CASSELPGGGPDEQFF
TGTGCCAGCAGTGAACTACCAGGGGGAGGCCCAGATGAGCAGTTCTTC
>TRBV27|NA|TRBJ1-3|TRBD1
CASRRSITGGSGNTIYF
TGTGCCAGCCGCAGATCCATTACAGGGGGCTCCGGAAACACCATATATTTT
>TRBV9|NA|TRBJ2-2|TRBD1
CASSPGQGNTGELFF
TGTGCCAGCAGCCCGGGACAGGGTAACACCGGGGAGCTGTTTTTT
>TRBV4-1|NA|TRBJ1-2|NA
CASSQEGGGGYTF
TGCGCCAGCAGCCAGGAGGGGGGGGGCGGCTACACCTTC
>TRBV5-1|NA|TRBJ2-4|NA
CASSLDGQNIQYF
TGCGCCAGCAGCTTGGATGGCCAAAACATTCAGTACTTC
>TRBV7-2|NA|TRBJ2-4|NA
CASSSSAVAKNIQYF
TGTGCCAGCAGCTCCAGTGCTGTAGCCAAAAACATTCAGTACTTC
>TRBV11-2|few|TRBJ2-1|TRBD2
CASSLGRKLAGVSYNEQFF
TGTGCCAGCAGCTTAGGGCGAAAACTAGCGGGGGTCTCCTACAATGAGCAGTTCTTC
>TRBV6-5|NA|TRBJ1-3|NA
CASTTGFRNTIYF
TGTGCCAGCACCACAGGCTTTCGCAACACCATATATTTT
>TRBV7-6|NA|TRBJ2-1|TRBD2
CASSNTSVGQFF
TGTGCCAGCAGCAACACTAGCGTCGGGCAGTTCTTC
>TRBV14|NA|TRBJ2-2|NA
CASSEQYTGELFF
TGTGCCAGCAGCGAACAGTACACCGGGGAGCTGTTTTTT
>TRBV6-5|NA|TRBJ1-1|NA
CASRDTENEAFF
TGTGCCAGCAGAGACACAGAGAATGAAGCTTTCTTT
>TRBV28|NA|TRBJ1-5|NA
CASSSEYQPQHF
TGTGCCAGCAGTTCTGAGTATCAGCCCCAGCATTTT
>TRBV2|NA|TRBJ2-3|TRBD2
CASAGTSGSGAGHAQYF
TGTGCCAGCGCTGGGACTAGCGGGAGTGGGGCGGGGCATGCGCAGTATTTT
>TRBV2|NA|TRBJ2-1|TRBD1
CASSEEGQDYNEQFF
TGTGCCAGCAGTGAAGAGGGACAGGACTACAATGAGCAGTTCTTC
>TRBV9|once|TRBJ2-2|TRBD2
CASSLRLAGAGELFF
TGTGCCAGCAGCCTTAGACTAGCGGGAGCCGGGGAGCTGTTTTTT
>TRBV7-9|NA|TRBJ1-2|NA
CASSQVDYGYTF
TGTGCCAGCAGCCAGGTGGACTATGGCTACACCTTC
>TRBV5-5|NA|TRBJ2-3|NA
CASSLSIDTQYF
TGTGCCAGCAGCTTGTCAATAGATACGCAGTATTTT
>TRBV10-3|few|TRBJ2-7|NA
CAIREGPYEQYF
TGTGCCATCAGAGAGGGGCCCTACGAGCAGTACTTC
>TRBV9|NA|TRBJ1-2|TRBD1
CASSVGVGGAGYGYTF
TGTGCCAGCAGCGTAGGGGTAGGGGGCGCGGGCTATGGCTACACCTTC
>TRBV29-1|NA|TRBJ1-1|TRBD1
CSSGGQGVDTEAFF
TGCAGCTCCGGGGGACAGGGCGTGGACACTGAAGCTTTCTTT
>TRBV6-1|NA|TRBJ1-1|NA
CASSGGGAVRNTEAFF
TGTGCCAGCAGTGGGGGAGGGGCCGTGAGGAACACTGAAGCTTTCTTT
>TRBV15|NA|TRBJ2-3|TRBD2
CATSRASGSPTDTQYF
TGTGCCACCAGCAGAGCTAGCGGGAGCCCCACAGATACGCAGTATTTT
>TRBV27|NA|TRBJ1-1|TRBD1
CASDHGTGAFF
TGTGCCAGCGACCACGGGACAGGGGCTTTCTTT
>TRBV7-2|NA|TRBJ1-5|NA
CASSRHAGAHQPQHF
TGTGCCAGCAGCCGTCATGCAGGGGCCCATCAGCCCCAGCATTTT
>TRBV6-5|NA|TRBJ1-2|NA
CASSSGSTWPHYGYTF
TGTGCCAGCAGTTCAGGCTCTACGTGGCCTCACTATGGCTACACCTTC
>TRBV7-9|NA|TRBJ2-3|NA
CASSLPVEDTQYF
TGTGCCAGCAGCTTGCCGGTAGAGGATACGCAGTATTTT
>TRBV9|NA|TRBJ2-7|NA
CASSPRAGPYEQYF
TGTGCCAGCAGCCCGCGGGCGGGGCCCTACGAGCAGTACTTC
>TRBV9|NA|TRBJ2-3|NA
CASSVEGRGRDTQYF
TGTGCCAGCAGCGTAGAGGGCAGGGGGAGGGATACGCAGTATTTT
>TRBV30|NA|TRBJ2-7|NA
CAWNGQVAGGHEQYF
TGTGCCTGGAACGGACAGGTTGCGGGGGGCCACGAGCAGTACTTC
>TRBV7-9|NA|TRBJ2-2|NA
CASRAEPNTGELFF
TGTGCCAGCAGGGCCGAACCGAACACCGGGGAGCTGTTTTTT
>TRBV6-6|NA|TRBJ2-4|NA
CASRPTRDIQYF
TGTGCCAGCAGACCGACTAGGGACATTCAGTACTTC
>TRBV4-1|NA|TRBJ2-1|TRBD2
CASSLGGSYNEQFF
TGCGCCAGCAGCCTCGGGGGGTCCTACAATGAGCAGTTCTTC
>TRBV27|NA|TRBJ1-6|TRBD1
CASSKSGQGFSYNSPLHF
TGTGCCAGCAGTAAATCGGGACAGGGTTTCTCCTATAATTCACCCCTCCACTTT
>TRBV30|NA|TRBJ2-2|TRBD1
CAWTMGQGAGELFF
TGTGCCTGGACCATGGGACAGGGGGCCGGGGAGCTGTTTTTT
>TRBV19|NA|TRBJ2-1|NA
CASSIVLYNEQFF
TGTGCCAGTAGTATCGTTCTCTACAATGAGCAGTTCTTC
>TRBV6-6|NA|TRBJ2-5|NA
CASSYVGARETQYF
TGTGCCAGCAGTTATGTTGGGGCCCGGGAGACCCAGTACTTC
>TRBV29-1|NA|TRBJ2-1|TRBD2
CSVESGGSHEQFF
TGCAGCGTTGAGTCTGGCGGGAGTCATGAGCAGTTCTTC
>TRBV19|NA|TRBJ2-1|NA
CASSPAGSSYNEQFF
TGTGCCAGTAGCCCTGCGGGAAGCTCCTACAATGAGCAGTTCTTC
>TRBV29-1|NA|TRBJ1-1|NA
CSVEGTANTEAFF
TGCAGCGTTGAAGGGACAGCGAACACTGAAGCTTTCTTT
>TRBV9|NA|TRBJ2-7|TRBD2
CASSVAERGDPLDEQYF
TGTGCCAGCAGCGTAGCCGAGCGGGGGGACCCCTTGGACGAGCAGTACTTC
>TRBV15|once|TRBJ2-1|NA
CATSSPLLPGGNEQFF
TGTGCCACCAGCAGTCCCCTCCTGCCAGGGGGGAATGAGCAGTTCTTC